This TCR beta chain emerged from a study of blood T cells in healthy people across ages. V was cut by 6 bases and J by 6 bases, with 15 bases left in between. The germline V gene has CDR1 SGHTA and CDR2 FQGNSA. The CDR3 is 14 amino acids. Combining a sample-barcoded 5' primer with a J-beta primer mix, a second PCR ran for 7 to 11 cycles. In TCRdb, the 5' RACE reads were re-called with MiXCR into one record per CDR3 protein. The sample lists under 750,000 distinct CDR3 sequences; 45% to 55% were seen once. Study-wide results and limits: Donors of long life had a larger count of naive CD4+ cells and greater diversity than aged donors.

A remark on this clonotype: Antigen specificity is unknown.

All donors came from Russia, were Caucasian and healthy, and spanned ages roughly 6 to 100. The draw of peripheral blood yielded roughly 10 milliliters from each donor. This chain joins TRBV7-2 and TRBJ1-5; possible D gene TRBD1, 5 bases. This TCR was recovered from a man at least 80 years old in good health. The sequenced material came from blood. The CDR3 region is CASREAAGIQPQHF. The CDR3 DNA reads as TGTGCCAGCAGGGAGGCGGCAGGGATTCAGCCCCAGCATTTT.